What follows are 20 T cell receptor beta chains derived from one specimen sequenced in a study of identical twins. TCRdb ran MiXCR on the 5' RACE reads and lists one entry per CDR3 protein. The sample lists about 530,000 distinct CDR3 sequences, around 20% occurring once. The same data also went into a second study, on yellow fever vaccine responses in identical twins.

What was sequenced was CD4+ T cells sorted from blood. The receptor set was obtained from a woman aged 18-29 years in good health.

This chain connects TRBV7-2 to TRBJ2-7; 7 nucleotides line up with TRBD2. Germline lookup yields CDR1 SGHTA and CDR2 FQGNSA. CDR3 length equals 15 residues. Germline trimming cut 5 bases from V and 3 bases from J; bases unmatched to any gene: 10. The CDR3 reads CASSPSGGLSYEQYF. The CDR3 nucleotides read TGTGCCAGCAGCCCCTCGGGGGGACTAAGCTACGAGCAGTACTTC.

The chain carries TRBV4-2 and TRBJ2-5; D is tentatively TRBD1 or TRBD2 (5 bases each). From germline, CDR1 is LGHNA and CDR2 YNFKEQ. Trimming cost V 1 base and J 1 base, with 7 bases left between them. This CDR3 is 14 amino acids long. The DNA of the CDR3 is TGTGCCAGCAGCCAAGGGGGGACCCAAGAGACCCAGTACTTC. Translation: CASSQGGTQETQYF.

The chain joins TRBV3-1 to TRBJ2-3; the D is unclear. The CDR3 runs to 17 residues. CDR1 and CDR2 (germline): LGHDT, YNNKEL (reference sequence). Trimming removed 5 bases at V and 1 base at J, with 19 bases between. Here the CDR3 reads CASSNRQQISGTDTQYF. The CDR3 DNA reads TGTGCCAGCAGCAACCGGCAACAAATATCCGGCACAGATACGCAGTATTTT.

The rearrangement joins TRBV20-1 to TRBJ2-1; the match to TRBD2 covers 12 bases. With V trimmed by 6 bases and J by 4 bases, 16 bases remained unmatched. Germline CDR1 reads DFQATT; CDR2 reads SNEGSKA (reference sequence). CDR3 length: 18 amino acids. CDR3 sequence reads: CSARAGLAGGQTYNEQFF. In DNA, the CDR3 is TGCAGTGCCCGAGCCGGCCTAGCGGGGGGGCAGACGTACAATGAGCAGTTCTTC.

The DNA for the CDR3 is TGCAGTGCTAGAGAGAACACGAGACTAGCCTACGAGCAGTACTTC. Protein: CSARENTRLAYEQYF. The V call is TRBV20-1, the J call TRBJ2-7; tentative D call: TRBD2 (6 bases). Germline-derived CDR1 and CDR2 are DFQATT and SNEGSKA (reference sequence). CDR3 length: 15 amino acids. Trimming removed 0 bases at V and 2 bases at J, with 14 bases between.

This clonotype appeared a few times. The V gene is TRBV10-3, the J gene TRBJ2-3; 10 nucleotides match TRBD2. The CDR3 is 15 residues long. V dropped 3 bases and J dropped 3; count of bases not matched to a gene: 3. Germline CDR1 reads ENHRY; CDR2 reads SYGVKD. The DNA of the CDR3 is TGTGCCATCAGTGATGGAGCGGGAGGGACAGATACGCAGTATTTT. Residues: CAISDGAGGTDTQYF.

The V and J genes are TRBV4-2 and TRBJ1-1, with D maybe TRBD1 (5 bases). The CDR3 is 15 residues long. Per germline, CDR1 LGHNA and CDR2 YNFKEQ. The germline V and J ends were trimmed by 0 bases and 5 bases, with 13 bases remaining between them. As DNA, the CDR3 is TGTGCCAGCAGCCAAGAAACGGGGGGTAGGACTGAAGCTTTCTTT. It translates to CASSQETGGRTEAFF.

This clonotype was seen a handful of times. The V call is TRBV20-1, the J call TRBJ2-2; D possibly corresponds to TRBD1 (6 bases). Germline CDR1 is DFQATT and CDR2 is SNEGSKA (reference sequence). V lost 0 bases and J 7 bases, leaving 12 bases between the germline ends. The CDR3 length is 14 residues. CDR3 DNA sequence: TGCAGTGCTAGAGATCACCTCAGGGGCGGGGAGCTGTTTTTT. Translation: CSARDHLRGGELFF.

This clonotype was seen only a few times. The chain links TRBV4-1 to TRBJ2-1; TRBD2 agrees at 8 bases. This CDR3 has 17 residues. V gave up 0 bases and J gave up 6 bases; unmatched junction bases: 10. Germline V gives CDR1 MGHRA, CDR2 YSYEKL. CDR3 DNA: TGCGCCAGCAGCCAAGAAGGTGCAGGACTAGCCCGCAATGAGCAGTTCTTC. Its translation is CASSQEGAGLARNEQFF.

There are a few counts of this clonotype. The chain links TRBV19 to TRBJ2-1, with 10 bases aligning to TRBD2. The CDR3 consists of 18 residues. The germline V gene encodes CDR1 LNHDA and CDR2 SQIVND (reference sequence). V gave up 5 bases and J gave up 0 bases; unmatched junction bases: 10. The CDR3: CASSDKRGGHFSYNEQFF. The DNA of the CDR3 is TGTGCCAGTAGTGATAAGCGGGGGGGCCACTTCTCCTACAATGAGCAGTTCTTC.

The sample holds a few counts of this clonotype. The chain has TRBV27 and TRBJ2-3, with 7 bases that match TRBD2. CDR1 and CDR2 from the germline V gene are MNHEY and SMNVEV (reference sequence). V lost 10 bases, J lost 2 bases, and 12 bases stayed unmatched. This CDR3 is 15 amino acids long. CDR3 coding DNA: TGTGCCACCCGGTCCCCAGCGGGGCCCACAGATACGCAGTATTTT. It is translated as CATRSPAGPTDTQYF.

The rearrangement links TRBV11-2 to TRBJ2-1; tentatively, D is TRBD2 (6 bases). V dropped 8 bases and J dropped 5 bases, with 16 bases sitting between them. Per the germline V gene, CDR1 is SGHAT and CDR2 is FQNNGV. The CDR3 is made up of 14 amino acids. CDR3 sequence (DNA): TGTGCCAGCTGGCGTGTGGGCGGGGACAATGAGCAGTTCTTC. Its translation is CASWRVGGDNEQFF.

The sample holds a few counts of this clonotype. The chain employs TRBV20-1 and TRBJ2-1; D not resolved. The germline gives CDR1 DFQATT, CDR2 SNEGSKA (reference sequence). V lost 1 base to trimming and J lost 6 bases, with 7 bases between them. This CDR3 has 12 amino acids. The chain's CDR3 is CSARVLVNEQFF. The DNA of the CDR3 is TGCAGTGCTAGAGTATTAGTCAATGAGCAGTTCTTC.

V and J are TRBV12-3 or TRBV12-4 and TRBJ2-5; the D gene could be TRBD1 or TRBD2 (6 bases each). V was trimmed by 0 bases and J by 5 bases, leaving 13 bases between them. This CDR3 comprises 15 residues. CDR3 loop: CASSLARGRGETQYF. The CDR3 region has the DNA TGTGCCAGCAGTTTAGCCCGGGGGCGTGGGGAGACCCAGTACTTC.

This clonotype was counted at least ten times. The chain is built from TRBV29-1 and TRBJ2-3; 11 bases match TRBD2. The J segment lost 4 bases and the V segment lost 6 bases, leaving 9 bases of the junction unmatched. The CDR3 sequence is 15 residues long. Germline CDR1 is SQVTM and CDR2 is ANQGSEA. This CDR3 reads CSVTGTSGSADTQYF. In DNA form, the CDR3 reads TGCAGCGTGACCGGGACTAGCGGTTCGGCAGATACGCAGTATTTT.

The chain uses TRBV12-5 and TRBJ2-1, with D possibly being TRBD1 (6 bases). The CDR3 totals 15 residues. V was clipped by 4 bases and J by 5 bases, with 15 bases between them. CDR1 LGHNT and CDR2 FRNRAP come from the germline V gene. The CDR3 loop is CASGSWGRPDNEQFF. In DNA form, the CDR3 reads TGTGCTAGTGGTTCGTGGGGGCGCCCCGACAATGAGCAGTTCTTC. The whole variable domain, filled in from reference TRBV12-5 and TRBJ2-1, reads DARVTQTPRHKVTEMGQEVTMRCQPILGHNTVFWYRQTMMQGLELLAYFRNRAPLDDSGMPKDRFSAEMPDATLATLKIQPSEPRDSAVYFCASGSWGRPDNEQFFGPGTRLTVL.

The chain combines TRBV20-1 with TRBJ2-5; 11 bases align to TRBD2. V lost 0 bases to trimming and J lost 5 bases; unmatched junction nucleotides: 8. The CDR3 consists of 16 residues. CDR1 is DFQATT, CDR2 SNEGSKA, per germline (reference sequence). CDR3 DNA sequence: TGCAGTGCTAGAGATTTTAGCGGGGGGGCCGGGGAGACCCAGTACTTC. Translation: CSARDFSGGAGETQYF.

The chain couples TRBV25-1 to TRBJ2-7; 7 positions agree with TRBD1. The CDR3 loop spans 15 amino acids. In germline, CDR1 is MGHDK, CDR2 SYGVNS. V dropped 3 bases and J dropped 2; count of bases not matched to a gene: 7. CDR3 nucleotides: TGTGCCAGCAGTGACCTAGGACAGGCCCCCTACGAGCAGTACTTC. It is translated as CASSDLGQAPYEQYF.

This clonotype showed up many times. This chain connects TRBV5-6 to TRBJ2-1; a weak D match, TRBD2 (6 bases). CDR3 size: 18 residues. The V end was cut by 1 base, the J end by 8 bases, with 25 bases between. The V gene's germline CDR1 is SGHDT and CDR2 YYEEEE. This CDR3 reads CASSLIVTSPFGHDEQFF. For the CDR3, the DNA is TGTGCCAGCAGCTTGATCGTCACTAGCCCTTTTGGTCACGATGAGCAGTTCTTC.

The rearrangement uses TRBV3-1 and TRBJ1-1; TRBD1 matches 7 bases. Looked up from germline, CDR1 is LGHDT and CDR2 is YNNKEL (reference sequence). The length of the CDR3 is 14 residues. With V trimmed by 7 bases and J by 5 bases, 10 bases remained unmatched. The CDR3: CASTQGGARTEAFF. The DNA of the CDR3 is TGTGCCAGCACCCAGGGGGGGGCGAGAACTGAAGCTTTCTTT.